The clone carrying this T cell receptor (beta chain) was recorded a few times. Its target is not known. The PCR employed 60 Vbeta primers together with 13 Jbeta primers. Produced via immunoSEQ multiplex PCR; TCRdb's table is partial and in-frame only. The sample has 85,000 to 100,000 clones, about four fifths seen once. The sample originates from a study of cytomegalovirus exposure and HLA in healthy donors. Study-level findings and limits: Available immune exposure information covered CMV serostatus only. The presence/absence work took it that sequencing depth was about the same across donors. DRB1 had the most TCR associations and HLA-C the fewest, a later analysis found, with rates varying by HLA locus.

With V trimmed by 4 bases and J by 10 bases, 8 bases remained unmatched. Germline V CDR1 and CDR2: SGHNT, YYREEE (reference sequence). The CDR3 is made up of 14 amino acids. Despite likely unrecorded immune exposures, the donors were nominally healthy at the time of sampling. Sequenced: PBMCs. The sequence came from a woman between 40 and 55 years old in good health and CMV-seropositive. The genes are TRBV5-4 and TRBJ1-6; TRBD1 aligns across 7 bases. CDR3 nucleotides: TGTGCCAGCAGCCTGACAGGGATGGGGTCACCCCTCCACTTT. This codes for CASSLTGMGSPLHF. Based on the CDR3 plus reference TRBV5-4 and TRBJ1-6, the full variable domain is ETGVTQSPTHLIKTRGQQVTLRCSSQSGHNTVSWYQQALGQGPQFIFQYYREEENGRGNFPPRFSGLQFPNYSSELNVNALELDDSALYLCASSLTGMGSPLHFGNGTRLTVT.